These 8 T cell receptor beta chains share one sample of origin, sequenced in a study of blood T cell repertoires in COVID-19. Assay: immunoSEQ multiplex PCR; the TCRdb copy retains only in-frame clones and omits some. Among nearly 60,000 clones listed, 85% were seen once. Material for sequencing was peripheral blood. The origin of the receptors is a man aged 35 to 55 with active COVID-19.

The genes are TRBV7-9 and TRBJ2-7; TRBD2 matches 12 bases. Germline V gives CDR1 SEHNR, CDR2 FQNEAQ (reference sequence). Trimming took 5 bases from V and 7 from J; bases not matched to a gene: 6. This CDR3 spans 14 amino acids. In DNA, the CDR3 is TGTGCCAGCAGCGGGCTAGCGGGAGGGTATGAGCAGTACTTC. Amino acids: CASSGLAGGYEQYF. Together with reference TRBV7-9 and TRBJ2-7, the CDR3 gives the full variable domain: DTGVSQNPRHKITKRGQNVTFRCDPISEHNRLYWYRQTLGQGPEFLTYFQNEAQLEKSRLLSDRFSAERPKGSFSTLEIQRTEQGDSAMYLCASSGLAGGYEQYFGPGTRLTVT.

V is TRBV19 and J is TRBJ1-4; 8 bases agree with TRBD1. This CDR3 spans 16 amino acids. Trimming at V came to 5 bases and at J to 6 bases, leaving 11 bases not matched to a gene. CDR1 LNHDA and CDR2 SQIVND come from the germline V gene (reference sequence). The DNA for the CDR3 is TGTGCCAGTAGTGGGGGACAGGTCGGCATCCATGAAAAACTGTTTTTT. As protein: CASSGGQVGIHEKLFF. The full variable domain, rest sourced from reference TRBV19 and TRBJ1-4, is DGGITQSPKYLFRKEGQNVTLSCEQNLNHDAMYWYRQDPGQGLRLIYYSQIVNDFQKGDIAEGYSVSREKKESFPLTVTSAQKNPTAFYLCASSGGQVGIHEKLFFGSGTQLSVL.

This clone appeared a few times. The chain uses TRBV6-1 and TRBJ2-5; 8 bases fit TRBD2. Per the germline V gene, CDR1 is MNHNS and CDR2 is SASEGT. The V and J ends lost 4 bases and 3 bases, in that order; junction bases with no gene match: 13. The CDR3 has 17 residues. The CDR3 region is CASSALSTGGPEETQYF. In DNA form, the CDR3 reads TGTGCCAGCAGTGCGTTAAGTACGGGAGGGCCGGAAGAGACCCAGTACTTC.

This rearrangement joins TRBV27 to TRBJ1-2, with D uncertain. Germline loops: CDR1 MNHEY, CDR2 SMNVEV (reference sequence). V shed 2 bases and J shed 4 bases, with 14 bases lying between them. The CDR3 runs 15 residues. The CDR3: CASSLSWTGGYGYTF. The CDR3 DNA sequence: TGTGCCAGCAGTTTAAGTTGGACGGGAGGCTATGGCTACACCTTC.

The chain links TRBV27 to TRBJ2-2, with D possibly matching TRBD2 (6 bases). This CDR3 region has 14 residues. Between the trimmed V and J ends, which lost 6 bases and 1 base, there was a span of 9 bases. CDR1 and CDR2 from the germline V gene are MNHEY and SMNVEV (reference sequence). The CDR3 is CASRLAVNTGELFF. The CDR3 DNA reads TGTGCCAGCAGACTAGCCGTGAACACCGGGGAGCTGTTTTTT.

The rearrangement uses TRBV18 and TRBJ2-2; 7 bases match TRBD1. After removal of 2 bases from V and 4 bases from J, the junction contained 10 bases not matched to a gene. Germline V gene data show CDR1 as KGHSH and CDR2 as LQKENI. The CDR3 is 17 amino acids. CDR3 nucleotides: TGTGCCAGCTCACCATTGTCCGCAGGGGGTACCACCGGGGAGCTGTTTTTT. Protein: CASSPLSAGGTTGELFF.

The chain uses TRBV6-5 and TRBJ2-7; TRBD1 aligns across 7 bases. Trimming cost V 6 bases and J 1 base; bases outside gene matches: 9. Germline CDR1 MNHEY, CDR2 SVGAGI. CDR3 length: 15 residues. The CDR3 coding sequence is TGTGCCAGCAGGGAGTACGAGACAGGGTCCTACGAGCAGTACTTC. It is translated as CASREYETGSYEQYF.

The count of this clone is one. The CDR3 region has the DNA TGTGCCAGCCTAAGAGGGACAGGCTCTGGAAACACCATATATTTT. Encoded protein: CASLRGTGSGNTIYF. This rearrangement joins TRBV6-6 to TRBJ1-3, with TRBD1 matching 8 bases. Per the germline V gene, CDR1 is MNHNY and CDR2 is SVGAGI (reference sequence). The CDR3 runs to 15 residues. V shed 8 bases, J shed 0 bases, and the junction held 6 bases outside the gene matches.